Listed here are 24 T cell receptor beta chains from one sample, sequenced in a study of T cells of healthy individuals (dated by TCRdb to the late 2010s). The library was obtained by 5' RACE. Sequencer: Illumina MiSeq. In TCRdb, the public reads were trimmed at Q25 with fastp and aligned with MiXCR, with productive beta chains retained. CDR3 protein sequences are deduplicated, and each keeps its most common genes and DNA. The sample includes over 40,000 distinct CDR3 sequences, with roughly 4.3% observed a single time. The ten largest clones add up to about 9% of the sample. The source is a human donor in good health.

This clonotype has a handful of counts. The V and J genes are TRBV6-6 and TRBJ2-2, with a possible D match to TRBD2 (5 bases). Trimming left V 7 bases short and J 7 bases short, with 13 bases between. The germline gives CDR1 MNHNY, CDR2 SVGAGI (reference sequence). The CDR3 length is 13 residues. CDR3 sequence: CASITEGFGELFF. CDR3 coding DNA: TGTGCCAGCATCACAGAGGGTTTCGGGGAGCTGTTTTTT.

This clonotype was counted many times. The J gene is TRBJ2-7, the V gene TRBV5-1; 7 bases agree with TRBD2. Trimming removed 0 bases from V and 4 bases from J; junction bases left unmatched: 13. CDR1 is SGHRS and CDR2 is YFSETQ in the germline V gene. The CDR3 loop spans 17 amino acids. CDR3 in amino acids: CASSLVRRGSEGYEQYF. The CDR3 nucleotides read TGCGCCAGCAGCTTGGTTAGACGCGGGAGTGAGGGATACGAGCAGTACTTC.

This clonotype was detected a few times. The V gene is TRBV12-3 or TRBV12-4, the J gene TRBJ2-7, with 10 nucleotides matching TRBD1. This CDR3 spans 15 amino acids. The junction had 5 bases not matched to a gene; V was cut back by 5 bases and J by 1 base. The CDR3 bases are TGTGCCAGCAGTGCCGGACAGGGGGGTTCCTACGAGCAGTACTTC. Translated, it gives CASSAGQGGSYEQYF.

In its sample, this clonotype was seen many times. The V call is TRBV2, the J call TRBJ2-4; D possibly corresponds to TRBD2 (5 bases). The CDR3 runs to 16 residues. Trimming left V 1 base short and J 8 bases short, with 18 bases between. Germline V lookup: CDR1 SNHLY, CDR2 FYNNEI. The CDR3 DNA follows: TGTGCCAGCAGTGAAGGGGCCGGCCCGAAGAGGGACATTCAGTACTTC. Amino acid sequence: CASSEGAGPKRDIQYF.

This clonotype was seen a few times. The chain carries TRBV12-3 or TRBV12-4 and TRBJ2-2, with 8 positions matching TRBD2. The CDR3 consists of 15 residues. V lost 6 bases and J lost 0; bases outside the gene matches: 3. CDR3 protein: CASSQTSANTGELFF. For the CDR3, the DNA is TGTGCCAGCAGCCAGACTAGCGCGAACACCGGGGAGCTGTTTTTT.

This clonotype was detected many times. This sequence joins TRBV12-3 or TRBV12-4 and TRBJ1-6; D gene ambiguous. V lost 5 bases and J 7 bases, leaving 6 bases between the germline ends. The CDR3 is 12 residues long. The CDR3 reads CASSLRNSPLHF. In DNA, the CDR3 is TGTGCCAGCAGTCTCAGAAATTCACCCCTCCACTTT.

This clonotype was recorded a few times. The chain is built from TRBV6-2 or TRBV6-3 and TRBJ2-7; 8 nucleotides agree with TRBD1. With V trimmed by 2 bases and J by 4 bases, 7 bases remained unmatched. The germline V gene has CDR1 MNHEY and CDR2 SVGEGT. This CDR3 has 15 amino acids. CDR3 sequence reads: CASSYVRTGMYEQYF. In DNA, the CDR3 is TGTGCCAGCAGTTACGTTCGGACAGGGATGTACGAGCAGTACTTC.

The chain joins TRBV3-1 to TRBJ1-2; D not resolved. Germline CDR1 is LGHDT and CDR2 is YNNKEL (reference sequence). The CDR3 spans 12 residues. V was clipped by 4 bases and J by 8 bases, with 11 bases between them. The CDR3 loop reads CASSPRAGGYTF. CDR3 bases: TGTGCCAGCAGCCCTCGGGCCGGGGGCTACACCTTC.

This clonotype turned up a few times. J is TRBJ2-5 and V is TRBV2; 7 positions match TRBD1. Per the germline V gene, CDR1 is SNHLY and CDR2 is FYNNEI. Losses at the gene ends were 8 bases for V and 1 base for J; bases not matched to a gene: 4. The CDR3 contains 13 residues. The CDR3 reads CASCRDSQETQYF. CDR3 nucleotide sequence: TGTGCCAGCTGTCGGGACAGCCAAGAGACCCAGTACTTC.

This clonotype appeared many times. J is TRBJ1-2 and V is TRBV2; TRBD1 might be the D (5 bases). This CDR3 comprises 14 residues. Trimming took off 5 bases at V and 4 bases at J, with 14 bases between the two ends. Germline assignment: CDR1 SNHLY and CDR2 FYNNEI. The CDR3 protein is CASSRTAGSYGYTF. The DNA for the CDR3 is TGTGCCAGCAGTAGGACGGCAGGGAGCTATGGCTACACCTTC.

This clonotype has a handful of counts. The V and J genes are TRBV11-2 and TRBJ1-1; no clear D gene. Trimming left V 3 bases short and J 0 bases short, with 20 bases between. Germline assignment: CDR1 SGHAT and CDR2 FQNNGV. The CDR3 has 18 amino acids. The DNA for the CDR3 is TGTGCCAGCAGCTTTTTGGCCAGCCCAGGATTCATGAACACTGAAGCTTTCTTT. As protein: CASSFLASPGFMNTEAFF.

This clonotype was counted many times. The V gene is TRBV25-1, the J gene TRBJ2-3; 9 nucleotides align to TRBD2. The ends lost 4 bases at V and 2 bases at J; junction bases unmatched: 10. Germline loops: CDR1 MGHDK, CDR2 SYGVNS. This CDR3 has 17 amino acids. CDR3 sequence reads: CASSAPRGGANTDTQYF. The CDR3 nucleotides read TGTGCCAGCAGTGCCCCCCGCGGGGGGGCGAACACAGATACGCAGTATTTT.

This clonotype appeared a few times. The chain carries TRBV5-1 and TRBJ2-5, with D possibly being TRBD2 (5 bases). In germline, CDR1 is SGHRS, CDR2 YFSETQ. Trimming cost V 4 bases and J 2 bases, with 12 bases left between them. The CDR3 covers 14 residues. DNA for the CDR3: TGCGCCAGCAGCACCCCGGACTTGCAAGAGACCCAGTACTTC. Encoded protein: CASSTPDLQETQYF.

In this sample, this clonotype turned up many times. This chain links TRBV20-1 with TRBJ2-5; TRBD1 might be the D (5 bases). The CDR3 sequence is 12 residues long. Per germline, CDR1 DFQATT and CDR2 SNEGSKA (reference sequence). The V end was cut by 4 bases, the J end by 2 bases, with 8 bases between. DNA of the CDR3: TGCAGTGCTACAGGGTCTCAAGAGACCCAGTACTTC. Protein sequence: CSATGSQETQYF.

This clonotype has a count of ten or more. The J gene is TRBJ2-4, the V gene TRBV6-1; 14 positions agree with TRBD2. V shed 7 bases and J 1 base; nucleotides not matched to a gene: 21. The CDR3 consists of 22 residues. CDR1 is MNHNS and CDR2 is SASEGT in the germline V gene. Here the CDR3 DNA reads TGTGCCAGCAACATAAGGACCGGGATGGGACTAGCGGGAGTTGCGGCCAAAAACATTCAGTACTTC. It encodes CASNIRTGMGLAGVAAKNIQYF.

CDR3 sequence: CAWSRHNTGELFF. The DNA for the CDR3 is TGTGCCTGGAGTAGACATAACACCGGGGAGCTGTTTTTT. V gene TRBV30 combines with J gene TRBJ2-2; D unresolved. Per germline, CDR1 GTSNPN and CDR2 SVGIG (reference sequence). V gave up 2 bases and J gave up 2 bases, with 6 bases separating them. The CDR3 spans 13 residues.

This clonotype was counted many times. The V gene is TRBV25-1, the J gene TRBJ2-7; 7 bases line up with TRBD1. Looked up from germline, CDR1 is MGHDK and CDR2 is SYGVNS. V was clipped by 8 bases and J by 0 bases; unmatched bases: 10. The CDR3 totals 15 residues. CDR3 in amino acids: CASRAYRGGSYEQYF. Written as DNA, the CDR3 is TGTGCCAGCCGGGCCTACAGGGGCGGCTCCTACGAGCAGTACTTC.

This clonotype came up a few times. The CDR3 spells CASSTGHPSMADTQYF. CDR3 bases: TGTGCCAGCAGCACTGGACATCCCTCGATGGCAGATACGCAGTATTTT. V is TRBV7-8 and J is TRBJ2-3; a possible D gene is TRBD1 (5 bases). The CDR3 loop spans 16 amino acids. Trimming removed 5 bases at V and 4 bases at J, with 19 bases between. In germline, CDR1 is SGHVS, CDR2 FQNEAQ.

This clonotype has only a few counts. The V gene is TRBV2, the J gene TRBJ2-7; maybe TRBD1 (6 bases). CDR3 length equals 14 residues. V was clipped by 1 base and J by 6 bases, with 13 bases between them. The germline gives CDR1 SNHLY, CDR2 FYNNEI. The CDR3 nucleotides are TGTGCCAGCAGTGAAGGGCAACAGGGTCTCGAGCAGTACTTC. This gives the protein CASSEGQQGLEQYF. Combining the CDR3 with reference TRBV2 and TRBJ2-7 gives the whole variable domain EPEVTQTPSHQVTQMGQEVILRCVPISNHLYFYWYRQILGQKVEFLVSFYNNEISEKSEIFDDQFSVERPDGSNFTLKIRSTKLEDSAMYFCASSEGQQGLEQYFGPGTRLTVT.

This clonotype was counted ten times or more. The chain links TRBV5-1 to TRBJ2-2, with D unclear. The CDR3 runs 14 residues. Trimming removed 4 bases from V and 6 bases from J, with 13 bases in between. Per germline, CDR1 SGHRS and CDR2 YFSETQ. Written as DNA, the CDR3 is TGCGCCAGCAGCGAAGCCACCGCGGCCGGGGAGCTGTTTTTT. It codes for CASSEATAAGELFF.

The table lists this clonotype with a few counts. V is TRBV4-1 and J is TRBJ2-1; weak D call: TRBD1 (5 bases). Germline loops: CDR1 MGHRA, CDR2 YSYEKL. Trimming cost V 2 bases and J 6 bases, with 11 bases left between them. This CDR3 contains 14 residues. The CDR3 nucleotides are TGCGCCAGCAGCCAATTGGTCCAGGGCAATGAGCAGTTCTTC. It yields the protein CASSQLVQGNEQFF.

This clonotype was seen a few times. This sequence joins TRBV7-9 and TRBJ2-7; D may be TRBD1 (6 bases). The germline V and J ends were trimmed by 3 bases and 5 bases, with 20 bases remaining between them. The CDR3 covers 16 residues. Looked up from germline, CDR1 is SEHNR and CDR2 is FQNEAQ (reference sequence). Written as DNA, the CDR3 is TGTGCCAGCAGCTTTCTCACGGGGACACCCGGCCACGAGCAGTACTTC. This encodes CASSFLTGTPGHEQYF.

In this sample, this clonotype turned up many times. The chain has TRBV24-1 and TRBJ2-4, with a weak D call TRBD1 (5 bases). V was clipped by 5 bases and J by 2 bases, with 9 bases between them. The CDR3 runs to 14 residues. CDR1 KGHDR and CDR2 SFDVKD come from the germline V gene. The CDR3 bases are TGTGCCACCAGTGCCAGGGCCTCCAAAAACATTCAGTACTTC. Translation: CATSARASKNIQYF.

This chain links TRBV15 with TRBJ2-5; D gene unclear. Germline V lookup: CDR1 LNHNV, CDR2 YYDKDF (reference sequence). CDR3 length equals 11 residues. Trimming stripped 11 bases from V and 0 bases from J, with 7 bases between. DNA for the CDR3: TGTGCCCCAGGAAACCAAGAGACCCAGTACTTC. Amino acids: CAPGNQETQYF.